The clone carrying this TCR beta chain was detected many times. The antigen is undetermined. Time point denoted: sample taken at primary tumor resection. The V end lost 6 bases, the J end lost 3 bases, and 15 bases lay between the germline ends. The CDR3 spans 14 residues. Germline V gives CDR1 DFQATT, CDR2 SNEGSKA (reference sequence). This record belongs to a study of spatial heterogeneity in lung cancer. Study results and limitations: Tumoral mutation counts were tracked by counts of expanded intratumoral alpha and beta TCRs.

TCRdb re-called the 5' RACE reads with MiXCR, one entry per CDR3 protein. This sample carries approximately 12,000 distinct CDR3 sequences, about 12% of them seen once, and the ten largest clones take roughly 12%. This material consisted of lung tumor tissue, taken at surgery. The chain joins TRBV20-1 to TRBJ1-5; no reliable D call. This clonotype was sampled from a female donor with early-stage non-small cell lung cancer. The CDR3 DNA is TGCAGTGCCAAGCCCCACGGAACCAATCAGCCCCAGCATTTT. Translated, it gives CSAKPHGTNQPQHF.